The TCR beta chain under discussion was sequenced for a study of blood T cells in healthy people across ages. The CDR3 consists of 14 residues. The V gene's germline CDR1 is SGDLS and CDR2 YYNGEE. Losses at the gene ends were 0 bases for V and 5 bases for J; bases not matched to a gene: 4. For the second PCR, which ran for about 7 to 12 cycles, a sample-barcoded 5' primer and a J-beta primer mix were used. TCRdb reprocessed the 5' RACE reads with MiXCR, giving one entry per CDR3 protein. The table lists 1 million or so distinct CDR3 sequences, under 45% of them singletons. Study-wide findings and caveats: More naive CD4+ cells and higher diversity marked long-lived donors relative to aged donors.

At least 5.5 micrograms of total RNA were extracted per sample. This clonotype was observed many times. Antigen unknown. The source material was blood. The chain uses TRBV9 and TRBJ2-7; 8 nucleotides agree with TRBD1. This sequence originates from a woman aged 55-69 years in good health. The CDR3 DNA reads as TGTGCCAGCAGCGTAGCTTACAGGGGGGACGAGCAGTACTTC. Translating it yields CASSVAYRGDEQYF.